This T cell receptor (beta chain) appears in the sequencing data of a study of post-analysis software for immune sequencing data. About the study: Progressive-relapsing, secondary progressive and relapsing-remitting multiple sclerosis were among the disease courses included.

Study conclusions and caveats: With TRBV5-6, TRBV5-1 and TRBV20-1 included, 5 or 6 TRBV segments were more frequent in patients than in controls. Strong co-clustering by F measure was seen for same-batch samples.

This clonotype showed up just a few times. Its specificity is not known. Prepared TCR beta cDNA libraries contained unique molecular identifiers. TCRdb independently ran MiXCR on the PCR reads; one entry per CDR3 protein. The sample comprises about 500,000 distinct CDR3 sequences, approximately 45% of which are singletons, and 9.5% to 13% rests with the top ten. V was pared by 4 bases and J by 3 bases, with 9 bases between. The CDR3 consists of 13 residues. Germline V lookup: CDR1 SGHTA, CDR2 FQGNSA. Sequenced sample: blood. The TCR was taken from a girl aged 10-17 years with multiple sclerosis. The chain has TRBV7-2 and TRBJ2-5; D might be TRBD1 (5 bases). CDR3 residues: CASSSRAEETQYF. CDR3 in DNA: TGTGCCAGCAGCTCCAGGGCGGAAGAGACCCAGTACTTC. Together with reference TRBV7-2 and TRBJ2-5, the CDR3 gives the full variable domain: GAGVSQSPSNKVTEKGKDVELRCDPISGHTALYWYRQSLGQGLEFLIYFQGNSAPDKSGLPSDRFSAERTGGSVSTLTIQRTQQEDSAVYLCASSSRAEETQYFGPGTRLLVL.